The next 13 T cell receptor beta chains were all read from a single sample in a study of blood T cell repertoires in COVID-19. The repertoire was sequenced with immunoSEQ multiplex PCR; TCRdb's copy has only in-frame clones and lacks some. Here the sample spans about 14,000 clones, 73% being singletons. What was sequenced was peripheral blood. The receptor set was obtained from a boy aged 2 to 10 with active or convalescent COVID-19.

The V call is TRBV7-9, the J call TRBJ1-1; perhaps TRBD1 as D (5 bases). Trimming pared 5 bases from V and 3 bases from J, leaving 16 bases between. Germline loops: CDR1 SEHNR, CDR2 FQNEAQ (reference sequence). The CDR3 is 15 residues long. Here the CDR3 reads CASSPSRGLHTEAFF. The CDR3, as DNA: TGTGCCAGCAGCCCGTCTAGGGGTTTACACACTGAAGCTTTCTTT.

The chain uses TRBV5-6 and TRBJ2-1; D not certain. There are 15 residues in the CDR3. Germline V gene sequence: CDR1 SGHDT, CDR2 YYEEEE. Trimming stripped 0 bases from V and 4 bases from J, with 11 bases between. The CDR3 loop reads CASSLEPRSYNEQFF. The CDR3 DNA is TGTGCCAGCAGCTTGGAACCGAGGTCGTACAATGAGCAGTTCTTC.

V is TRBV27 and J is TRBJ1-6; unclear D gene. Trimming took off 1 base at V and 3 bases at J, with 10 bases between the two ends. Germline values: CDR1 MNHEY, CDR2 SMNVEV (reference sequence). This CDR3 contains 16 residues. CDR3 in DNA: TGTGCCAGCAGTTTATACTCCGGGAGCTATAATTCACCCCTCCACTTT. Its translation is CASSLYSGSYNSPLHF.

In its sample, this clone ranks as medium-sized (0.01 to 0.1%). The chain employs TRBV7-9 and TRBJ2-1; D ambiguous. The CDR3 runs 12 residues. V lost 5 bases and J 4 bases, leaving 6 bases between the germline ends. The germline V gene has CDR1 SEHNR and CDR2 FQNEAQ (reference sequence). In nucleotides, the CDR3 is TGTGCCAGCAGCCCGGTGTACAATGAGCAGTTCTTC. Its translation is CASSPVYNEQFF.

The CDR3 spells CASSYWDPWEVTEAFF. Here the CDR3 DNA reads TGTGCCAGCAGTTACTGGGACCCCTGGGAGGTCACTGAAGCTTTCTTT. The chain recombines TRBV6-2 or TRBV6-3 with TRBJ1-1, with D perhaps TRBD1 (5 bases). V dropped 1 base and J dropped 4 bases, with 16 bases sitting between them. The CDR3 has 16 amino acids. The V gene's germline CDR1 is MNHEY and CDR2 SVGEGT.

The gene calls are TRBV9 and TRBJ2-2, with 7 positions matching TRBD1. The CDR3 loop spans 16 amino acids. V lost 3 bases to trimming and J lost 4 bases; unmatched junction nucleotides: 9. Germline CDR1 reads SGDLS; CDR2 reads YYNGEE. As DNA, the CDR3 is TGTGCCAGCAGCGCCACCGCGACAGGGCCCACCGGGGAGCTGTTTTTT. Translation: CASSATATGPTGELFF.

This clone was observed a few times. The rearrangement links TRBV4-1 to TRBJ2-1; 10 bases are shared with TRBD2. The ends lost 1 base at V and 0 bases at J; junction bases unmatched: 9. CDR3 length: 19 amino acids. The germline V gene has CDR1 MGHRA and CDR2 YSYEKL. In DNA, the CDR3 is TGCGCCAGCAGCCAAGTACTAGCGGGAATACAAGGCTCCTACAATGAGCAGTTCTTC. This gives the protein CASSQVLAGIQGSYNEQFF.

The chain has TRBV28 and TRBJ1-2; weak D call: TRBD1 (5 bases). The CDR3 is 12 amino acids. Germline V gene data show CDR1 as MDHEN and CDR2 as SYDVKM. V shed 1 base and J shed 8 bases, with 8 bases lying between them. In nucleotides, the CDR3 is TGTGCCAGCAGTTTATCAGGGTGGGGCTACACCTTC. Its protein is CASSLSGWGYTF.

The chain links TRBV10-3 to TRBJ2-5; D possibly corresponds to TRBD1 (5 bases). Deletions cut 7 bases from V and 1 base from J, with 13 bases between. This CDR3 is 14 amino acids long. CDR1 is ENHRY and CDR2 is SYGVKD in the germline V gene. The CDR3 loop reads CAIKSGPSQETQYF. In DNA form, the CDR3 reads TGTGCCATCAAATCAGGGCCCTCCCAAGAGACCCAGTACTTC.

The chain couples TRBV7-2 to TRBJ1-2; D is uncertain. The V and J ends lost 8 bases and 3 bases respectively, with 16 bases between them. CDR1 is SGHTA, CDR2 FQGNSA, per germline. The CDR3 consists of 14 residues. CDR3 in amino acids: CASQRSQQDYGYTF. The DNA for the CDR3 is TGTGCCAGCCAGAGGTCGCAGCAAGACTATGGCTACACCTTC.

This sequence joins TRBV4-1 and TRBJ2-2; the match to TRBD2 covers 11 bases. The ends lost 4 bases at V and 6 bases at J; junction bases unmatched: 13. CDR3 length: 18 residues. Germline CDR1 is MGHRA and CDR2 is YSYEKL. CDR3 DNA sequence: TGCGCCAGCAGCCCCCCCCGGAATCTAGCGGGGGGCGCCGGGGAGCTGTTTTTT. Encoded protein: CASSPPRNLAGGAGELFF.

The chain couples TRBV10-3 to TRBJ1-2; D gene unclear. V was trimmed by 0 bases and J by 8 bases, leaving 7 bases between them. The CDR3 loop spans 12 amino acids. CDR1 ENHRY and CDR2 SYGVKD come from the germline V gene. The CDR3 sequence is CAISESHAGYTF. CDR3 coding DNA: TGTGCCATCAGTGAGTCGCACGCGGGCTACACCTTC.

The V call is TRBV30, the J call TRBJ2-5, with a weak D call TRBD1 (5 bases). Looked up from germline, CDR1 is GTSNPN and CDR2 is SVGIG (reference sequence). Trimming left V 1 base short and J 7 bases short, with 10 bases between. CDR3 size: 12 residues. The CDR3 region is CAWSAPQGTQYF. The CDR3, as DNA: TGTGCCTGGAGTGCCCCTCAGGGGACCCAGTACTTC.